This paragraph covers one T cell receptor (beta chain) sequence. These data are taken from a study of T cell changes during pregnancy in multiple sclerosis. The CDR3 extends over 14 amino acids. V lost 4 bases and J 1 base, leaving 11 bases between the germline ends. Per germline, CDR1 SGDLS and CDR2 YYNGEE. Clones were sequenced by immunoSEQ multiplex PCR, and TCRdb holds only the in-frame ones, with some missing. The sample carries about 44,000 clones, roughly 92% recorded once. This TCR was sampled from a female donor with multiple sclerosis, enrolled in a pregnancy study. The V gene is TRBV9, the J gene TRBJ1-1; tentative D call: TRBD1 (6 bases). The source was CD4+ T cells from peripheral blood mononuclear cells, collected in the third trimester of pregnancy. In DNA form, the CDR3 reads TGTGCCAGCAGCTTCCGGGACACGAACACTGAAGCTTTCTTT. Its translation: CASSFRDTNTEAFF.